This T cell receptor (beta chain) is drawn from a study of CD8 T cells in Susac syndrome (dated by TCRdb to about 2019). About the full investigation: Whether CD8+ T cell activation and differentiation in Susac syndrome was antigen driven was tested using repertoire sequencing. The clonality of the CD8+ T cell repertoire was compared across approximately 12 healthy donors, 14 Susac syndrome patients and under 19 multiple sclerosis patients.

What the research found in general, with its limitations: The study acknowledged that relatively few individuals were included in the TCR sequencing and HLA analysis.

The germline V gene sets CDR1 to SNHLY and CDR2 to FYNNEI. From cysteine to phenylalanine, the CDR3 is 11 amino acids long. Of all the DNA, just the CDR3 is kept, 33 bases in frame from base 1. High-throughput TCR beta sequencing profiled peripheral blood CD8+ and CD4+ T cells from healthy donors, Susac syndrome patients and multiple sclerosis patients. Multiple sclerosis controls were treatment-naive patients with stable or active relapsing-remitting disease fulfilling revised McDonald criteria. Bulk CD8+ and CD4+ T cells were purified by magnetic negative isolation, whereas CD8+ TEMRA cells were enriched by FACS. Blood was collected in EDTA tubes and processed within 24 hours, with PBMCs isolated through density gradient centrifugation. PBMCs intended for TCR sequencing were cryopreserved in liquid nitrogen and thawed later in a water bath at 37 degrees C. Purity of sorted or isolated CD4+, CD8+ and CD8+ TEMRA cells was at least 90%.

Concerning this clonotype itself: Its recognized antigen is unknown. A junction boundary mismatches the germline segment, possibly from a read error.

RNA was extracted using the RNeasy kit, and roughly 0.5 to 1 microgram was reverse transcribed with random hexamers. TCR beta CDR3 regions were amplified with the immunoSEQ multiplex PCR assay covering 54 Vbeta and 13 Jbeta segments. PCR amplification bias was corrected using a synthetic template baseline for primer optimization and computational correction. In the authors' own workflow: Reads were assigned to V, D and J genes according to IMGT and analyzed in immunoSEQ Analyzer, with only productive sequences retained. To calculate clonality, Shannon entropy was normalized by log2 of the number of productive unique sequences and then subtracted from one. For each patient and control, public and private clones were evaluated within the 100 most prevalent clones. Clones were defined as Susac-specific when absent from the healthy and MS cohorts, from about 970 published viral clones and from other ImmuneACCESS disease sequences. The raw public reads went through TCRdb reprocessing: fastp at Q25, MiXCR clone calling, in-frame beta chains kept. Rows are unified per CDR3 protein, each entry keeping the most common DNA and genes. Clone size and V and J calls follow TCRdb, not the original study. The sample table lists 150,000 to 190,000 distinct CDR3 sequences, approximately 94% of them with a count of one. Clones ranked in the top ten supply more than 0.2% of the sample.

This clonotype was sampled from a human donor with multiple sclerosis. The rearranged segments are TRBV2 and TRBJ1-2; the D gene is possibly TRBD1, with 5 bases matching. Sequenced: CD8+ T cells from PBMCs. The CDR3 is CASGEGDGYTF. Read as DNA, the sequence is TGTGCCAGCGGTGAAGGGGATGGCTACACCTTC.